These 2 T cell receptor beta chains share one sample of origin, sequenced in a study of blood T cell repertoires in COVID-19. Generated by immunoSEQ multiplex PCR, the TCRdb table keeps only in-frame clones and is missing some. The table includes about 670,000 clones, 75% to 90% detected once. Sequencing was performed on peripheral blood. The source is a woman in her late teens or twenties with acute or convalescent COVID-19.

This clone showed up just once. The V call is TRBV30, the J call TRBJ2-7; possible D gene TRBD2, 6 bases. This CDR3 has 13 residues. Germline CDR1 reads GTSNPN; CDR2 reads SVGIG (reference sequence). Trimming took off 8 bases at V and 3 bases at J, with 17 bases between the two ends. This chain's CDR3 is CATRAGGDYEQYF. The CDR3 region has the DNA TGTGCCACTAGGGCTGGCGGGGACTACGAGCAGTACTTC.

The chain recombines TRBV6-5 with TRBJ2-3, with TRBD2 matching over 7 bases. The CDR3 is made up of 12 amino acids. V lost 11 bases to trimming and J lost 0 bases; unmatched junction nucleotides: 2. CDR1 MNHEY and CDR2 SVGAGI come from the germline V gene. CDR3 in DNA: TGTGCCGCTAGCGGAAGCACAGATACGCAGTATTTT. Its translation is CAASGSTDTQYF.